This TCR beta chain stems from a study of blood T cell repertoires in COVID-19. About the study: Donors in the United States, Italy and Spain gave samples during acute or convalescent COVID-19. T cells, B-cell-depleted T cells, or PBMCs provided the cDNA or gDNA that served as material.

Followed over time, Seattle patients had been enrolled while infection was active. Germline CDR1 is MNHEY and CDR2 is SVGEGT. The CDR3 spans 18 residues. V shed 5 bases, J shed 0 bases, and the junction held 6 bases outside the gene matches. Per the original methods: By means of reference gene primer amplification, nucleated cell counts were estimated. The table came from immunoSEQ multiplex PCR; TCRdb's copy has only in-frame clones and leaves some out. The DNA was the basis for D and trimming; V, J and clone size are from that table. The repertoire holds about 180,000 clones, with around 87% as singletons. The table lists this clone with a count of one.

Sequenced input: peripheral blood. The chain uses TRBV6-2 or TRBV6-3 and TRBJ2-6, with 11 nucleotides matching TRBD2. This receptor was taken from a man aged 55 to 70 with COVID-19, enrolled during active disease. The CDR3 nucleotides are TGTGCCAGCAGTAAACTAGCGGGAGTGGGCTCTGGGGCCAACGTCCTGACTTTC. It encodes CASSKLAGVGSGANVLTF.